This entry is about one T cell receptor (beta chain). This specimen comes from a study of T cell responses to AZD1222 COVID-19 vaccine. Sequencing was performed with immunoSEQ multiplex PCR; in TCRdb, only in-frame clones are kept and a portion is missing. The table lists 150,000 to 200,000 clones, around 90% of them singletons. With V trimmed by 3 bases and J by 5 bases, 5 bases remained unmatched. This CDR3 comprises 13 residues. The germline V gene encodes CDR1 SQVTM and CDR2 ANQGSEA. Sequences were derived from peripheral blood, sampled on day 0 of AZD1222 vaccination. The chain uses TRBV29-1 and TRBJ1-1; 8 nucleotides line up with TRBD1. The TCR was taken from an adult in good health. Written as DNA, the CDR3 is TGCAGCGTTGACAGGGGGCGCGGGACTGAAGCTTTCTTT. It yields the protein CSVDRGRGTEAFF.